This T cell receptor (beta chain) was sequenced in a study of blood T cell repertoires in COVID-19 (dated by TCRdb to the early 2020s). Describing the broader study: Samples from collaborators originated in the United States, Italy and Spain and spanned both the acute and convalescent phases of COVID-19. The material from the prospective study consisted of cDNA or gDNA derived from T cells, B-cell-depleted T cells, or PBMCs. Deeply sampled blood TCRbeta repertoires from subjects exposed to, actively infected with, or recovered from COVID-19 were included in the dataset. A freely available public database, intended as a resource for researchers studying the immune response to SARS-CoV-2, is where the repertoires were released. The samples were drawn from two sources: the first 160 participants of the ongoing ImmuneRACE study, and 950 to 1,500 subjects contributed by 6 global collaborators. A de-identified subject ID, COVID-19 status, age in years and sex were almost always included in the sample metadata. Where available, HLA class I and class II types were obtained from metadata supplied by the sample provider rather than from assay-based typing.

Of note for this clone: The target of this receptor is not known. One base away there is no much larger clone; base qualities are not given.

TCRbeta CDR3 regions were amplified from genomic DNA by means of the immunoSEQ Assay, a bias-controlled multiplex PCR. The paper's data handling went like this. The number of nucleated cells in each sample was estimated from the amplification of reference gene primers within the assay. To quantify the absolute abundance of each unique TCRbeta CDR3 rearrangement, sequence reads were collapsed and filtered. For each sample, productive Simpson clonality was calculated as the square root of Simpson's diversity index across productive rearrangements. TCRdb mirrors the immuneACCESS table, restricted to in-frame sequences. Some clones are absent from its copies; in checked studies, under half trace to an unresolved V gene, and the reason for the others is unknown. V and J calls and clone size come straight from that table; D and trimming were deduced from the DNA. This sample has roughly 25,000 clones in its table, and approximately 72% of those were observed once. The ten largest clones take up 7.3% of the sample.

Whole blood was collected in K2EDTA tubes by collaborating institutions according to the institutions' own protocols. For TCRbeta analysis, collaborators shipped samples in one of three forms: frozen whole blood, isolated PBMCs, or DNA extracted from either of those sample types. Beyond this particular receptor, the publication reports: The amount of clinical and demographic metadata varied by source and participant and was provided uncurated.

The sequenced material came from peripheral blood. The receptor was derived from a man aged 55 to 69 with active or convalescent COVID-19.

The DNA reads as follows: TGTGCCAGCAGCTTCGGGACAGGGCACAACTATGGCTACACCTTC. Its product reads: CASSFGTGHNYGYTF. The chain links TRBV9 with TRBJ1-2; the junction holds 9 bases that match TRBD1. The cysteine opens and the phenylalanine closes a CDR3 of 15 amino acids. Kept here is only the CDR3 DNA, which spans 45 bases and is read in frame from base 1. Based on the germline V gene, the CDR1 and CDR2 sequences are SGDLS and YYNGEE. V is cut back by 4 bases and J by 2 bases, with 6 bases in the junction unmatched.